This TCR beta chain is from a study of blood T cell repertoires in COVID-19. Study as a whole: The samples span acute and convalescent COVID-19 from the United States, Italy and Spain. Nucleic acid was either cDNA or gDNA, and it came from T cells, B-cell-depleted T cells, or PBMCs.

Germline CDR1 reads LGHDT; CDR2 reads YNNKEL (reference sequence). With V trimmed by 5 bases and J by 5 bases, 6 bases remained unmatched. This CDR3 is 14 amino acids long. The assay was immunoSEQ multiplex PCR, and TCRdb's table has in-frame clones only and misses some. This table holds about 170,000 clones, around four fifths found once. This clonotype originated in a middle-aged man who had recovered from COVID-19. Sequencing was performed on peripheral blood. The rearrangement joins TRBV3-1 (or the pseudogene TRBV3-2) to TRBJ1-2; 9 nucleotides align to TRBD1. The CDR3 sequence: CASSEQGAIYGYTF. CDR3 sequence (DNA): TGTGCCAGCAGCGAACAGGGGGCGATTTATGGCTACACCTTC.